This TCR beta chain was observed in a study of shared clonotypes between healthy human individuals. Study in general: Researchers assigned three CD4 naive, three CD4 memory, two CD8 naive and one CD8 memory plate to each donor.

Trimming removed 5 bases from V and 4 bases from J; junction bases left unmatched: 10. This CDR3 has 15 amino acids. Germline values: CDR1 LNHDA, CDR2 SQIVND (reference sequence). Partitioning of CD4+ cells yielded a CD45RA+ naive subset and a CD45RA-negative memory subset. The method was immunoSEQ multiplex PCR; TCRdb's version includes in-frame clones alone and lacks a portion of them. The sample has 2,500,000 or so clones; roughly 93% are singletons. J is TRBJ1-1 and V is TRBV19, with 7 bases identical to TRBD1. The TCR sequence derives from a man between 18 and 29 years old in good health. Some clones in this sample may be carry-over from other donors' samples. The sequencing input was naive CD4+ T cells from PBMCs. Stated subset: CD45RA+ positively selected. The CDR3 DNA is TGTGCCAGTAGTGGCCCCGACAGGGAAGCCACTGAAGCTTTCTTT. The encoded protein is CASSGPDREATEAFF.